This T cell receptor beta chain was retrieved from a study of T cells after yellow fever vaccination. The study's findings and limits: Re-detected after boosting: most primary clones, more than 95% of CD4 and 75% to 90% of CD8. When the response was secondary, it was weaker but reached its peak faster, day 5 versus 15. Just a small share of clonotypes turned up in the CD4 compartment as well as the CD8 compartment.

V was shortened by 7 bases and J by 0 bases, with 13 bases between the two germline ends. Germline CDR1 and CDR2: SNHLY and FYNNEI. This CDR3 is 15 amino acids long. This clonotype has a count of ten or more. The antigen is undetermined. UMIs and a universal primer site were added when TCR cDNA was made by 5'RACE template switching. TCRdb re-called the 5' RACE reads with MiXCR, one entry per CDR3 protein. The sample shows 230,000 or so distinct CDR3 sequences, around 3.5% of them seen only once. Sequenced here: PBMCs, sampled 15 days after the yellow fever booster vaccination. The clonotype originates from a man aged 18-30 years who received the YFV17D yellow fever vaccine. The V gene is TRBV2, the J gene TRBJ1-5, with D maybe TRBD1 (5 bases). CDR3: CASMSGIYSNQPQHF. The CDR3, as DNA: TGTGCCAGCATGTCAGGGATCTATAGCAATCAGCCCCAGCATTTT.